Detailed here is one T cell receptor beta chain. This clone was picked up a small number of times. Its antigen is unknown. Per-base qualities were not stored, and no clone one base away is much larger. The data originate from a study of control samples from healthy donors and cancer patients (dated by TCRdb to about 2020). Receptor amplification or capture employed the immunoSEQ multiplex PCR assay. TCRdb provides this immuneACCESS table in a form limited to in-frame rearrangements. Some clones are lacking; in checked studies, under half of them reflect an unresolved V gene, and why the rest are absent is not known. For this sample there are 100,000 to 150,000 clones; over 85% appear just once. 5.5% of the sample rests with the top ten. The germline V gene specifies SQVTM as CDR1 and ANQGSEA as CDR2. Spanning cysteine to phenylalanine, the CDR3 consists of 14 amino acids. This entry keeps only the CDR3 DNA: 42 bases, framed from base 1. The germline V end is reduced by 5 bases and the J end by 4 bases; junction bases left unmatched: 8.

This receptor chain uses TRBV29-1 and TRBJ1-2; TRBD1 aligns with 9 central bases. The receptor was isolated from a man between 18 and 35 years old in good health. Sequencing was performed on blood. The encoded CDR3 is CSVSTTGGGYGYTF. The nucleotide sequence is given as TGCAGCGTTTCCACGACAGGGGGGGGCTATGGCTACACCTTC.